A selection of T cell receptor beta chains follows, all from one sample in a study of blood T cell repertoires in COVID-19. The data were produced by immunoSEQ multiplex PCR, yet TCRdb's version contains in-frame clones alone and is incomplete. The table includes around 250,000 clones, roughly 86% detected once. Source material: peripheral blood. These receptor sequences come from a human donor in a cohort sampled during active COVID-19. Each CDR3 is given with its conserved first and last residue. Fields, in order: J gene, clone size, CDR3 length, D gene, V gene, CDR3 protein, CDR3 DNA. The D gene is left open where the match is weak. Where a row states a size, it is once, few, many or the class of an expanded clone; other rows omit it.

TRBJ1-2,NA,14,NA,TRBV9,CASSVAGTGNGYTF,TGTGCCAGCAGCGTAGCTGGCACCGGGAATGGCTACACCTTC
TRBJ2-7,NA,11,NA,TRBV30,CAWSVSYEQYF,TGTGCCTGGAGTGTTAGCTACGAGCAGTACTTC
TRBJ1-1,NA,13,NA,TRBV12-3/TRBV12-4,CASSLGPLLRAFF,TGTGCCAGCAGTTTAGGGCCGCTCCTGCGGGCTTTCTTT
TRBJ1-6,NA,16,NA,TRBV4-2,CASSQDHGVGSSPLHF,TGTGCCAGCAGCCAAGATCACGGGGTCGGCTCGTCACCCCTCCACTTT
TRBJ1-4,NA,14,NA,TRBV4-3,CASSQETGSGKLFF,TGCGCCAGCAGCCAAGAGACGGGAAGCGGAAAACTGTTTTTT
TRBJ1-2,NA,14,NA,TRBV5-4,CASSSMGLREGYTF,TGTGCCAGCAGCTCTATGGGCCTACGTGAAGGCTACACCTTC
TRBJ1-2,NA,15,TRBD1,TRBV6-5,CASRGSPDRVDGYTF,TGTGCCAGCAGGGGTAGTCCGGACAGGGTTGATGGCTACACCTTC
TRBJ1-1,NA,15,NA,TRBV4-1,CASSQTMVLNTEAFF,TGCGCCAGCAGCCAAACAATGGTATTGAACACTGAAGCTTTCTTT
TRBJ2-7,NA,13,NA,TRBV29-1,CSVFGGGEYEQYF,TGCAGCGTGTTCGGAGGGGGCGAGTACGAGCAGTACTTC
TRBJ1-2,many,13,TRBD1,TRBV19,CASRTGMDYGYTF,TGTGCCAGTCGGACAGGGATGGACTATGGCTACACCTTC
TRBJ2-2,NA,15,NA,TRBV19,CASSIALIGTGELFF,TGTGCCAGTAGTATAGCACTAATAGGCACCGGGGAGCTGTTTTTT
TRBJ1-4,NA,14,NA,TRBV9,CASSVAGSDEKLFF,TGTGCCAGCAGCGTAGCCGGGTCCGATGAAAAACTGTTTTTT
TRBJ2-1,NA,14,TRBD2,TRBV4-2,CASSLRRTSGEQFF,TGTGCCAGCAGCCTCCGAAGGACTAGCGGAGAGCAGTTCTTC
TRBJ2-7,once,12,NA,TRBV7-2,CASSPDTYEQYF,TGTGCCAGCAGCCCCGACACCTACGAGCAGTACTTC
TRBJ2-3,few,17,TRBD2,TRBV19,CASSTPGGAGSTDTQYF,TGTGCCAGTAGTACCCCCGGTGGAGCGGGGAGCACAGATACGCAGTATTTT
TRBJ2-2,NA,15,NA,TRBV9,CASSVTGFRTGELFF,TGTGCCAGCAGCGTTACAGGGTTCAGGACCGGGGAGCTGTTTTTT
TRBJ1-6,NA,17,TRBD1,TRBV5-4,CASSRRTGWTNDALLHF,TGTGCCAGCAGCCGACGGACAGGTTGGACTAATGACGCCCTGCTCCACTTT
TRBJ2-7,NA,15,NA,TRBV3-1/TRBV3-2,CASSHRGQPSYEQYF,TGTGCCAGCAGCCACCGTGGACAGCCCTCCTACGAGCAGTACTTC
TRBJ2-7,NA,17,TRBD2,TRBV28,CASSPPPPTSGGYEQYF,TGTGCCAGCAGTCCGCCCCCCCCGACTAGCGGGGGATACGAGCAGTACTTC
TRBJ2-1,NA,12,NA,TRBV28,CASSYEYNEQFF,TGTGCCAGCAGTTACGAGTACAATGAGCAGTTCTTC
TRBJ1-2,NA,13,NA,TRBV2,CASMETDLSGYTF,TGTGCCAGCATGGAGACAGACCTTTCTGGCTACACCTTC
TRBJ1-1,NA,14,TRBD1,TRBV29-1,CSAKRQGRDTEAFF,TGCAGCGCTAAAAGACAGGGCAGGGACACTGAAGCTTTCTTT
TRBJ2-7,NA,15,TRBD1,TRBV14,CASSQTGTGPYEQYF,TGTGCCAGCAGCCAAACCGGGACAGGGCCCTACGAGCAGTACTTC
TRBJ1-1,once,14,TRBD1,TRBV28,CASREQGGGTEAFF,TGTGCCAGCAGGGAACAGGGGGGGGGCACTGAAGCTTTCTTT
TRBJ2-6,NA,17,TRBD1,TRBV4-1,CASSPPGQGSGANVLTF,TGCGCCAGCAGCCCACCGGGACAGGGCTCTGGGGCCAACGTCCTGACTTTC
TRBJ1-6,NA,15,TRBD1,TRBV28,CASRGQGLGNSPLHF,TGTGCCAGCAGGGGACAGGGCTTGGGTAATTCACCCCTCCACTTT
TRBJ2-7,NA,15,NA,TRBV4-3,CASSQVGTSSYEQYF,TGCGCCAGCAGCCAAGTCGGAACTAGCTCCTACGAGCAGTACTTC
TRBJ2-5,NA,14,NA,TRBV7-8,CASSAAGAQETQYF,TGTGCCAGCAGCGCCGCGGGTGCACAAGAGACCCAGTACTTC
TRBJ1-1,few,13,NA,TRBV6-1,CASSESGQIEAFF,TGTGCCAGCAGTGAATCAGGACAGATTGAAGCTTTCTTT
TRBJ2-3,NA,15,TRBD2,TRBV5-1,CASSISGVASDTQYF,TGCGCCAGCAGCATCAGCGGGGTAGCTTCGGATACGCAGTATTTT
TRBJ1-1,NA,13,TRBD1,TRBV30,CASMGGTGAEAFF,TGTGCCTCCATGGGAGGAACAGGGGCTGAAGCTTTCTTT